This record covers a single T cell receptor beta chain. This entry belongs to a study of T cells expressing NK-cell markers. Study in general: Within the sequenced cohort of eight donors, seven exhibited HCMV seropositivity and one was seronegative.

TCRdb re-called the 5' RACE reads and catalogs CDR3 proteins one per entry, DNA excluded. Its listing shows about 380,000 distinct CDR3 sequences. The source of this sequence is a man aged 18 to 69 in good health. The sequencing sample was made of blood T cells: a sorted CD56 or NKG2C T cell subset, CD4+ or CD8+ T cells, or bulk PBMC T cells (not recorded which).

This CDR3 is CASSSGTGHLYGYTF. The gene calls are TRBV6-5 and TRBJ1-2; TCRdb's D gene call, TRBD1, goes unchecked for lack of DNA. The CDR3 runs 15 residues. Germline-derived CDR1 and CDR2 are MNHEY and SVGAGI.